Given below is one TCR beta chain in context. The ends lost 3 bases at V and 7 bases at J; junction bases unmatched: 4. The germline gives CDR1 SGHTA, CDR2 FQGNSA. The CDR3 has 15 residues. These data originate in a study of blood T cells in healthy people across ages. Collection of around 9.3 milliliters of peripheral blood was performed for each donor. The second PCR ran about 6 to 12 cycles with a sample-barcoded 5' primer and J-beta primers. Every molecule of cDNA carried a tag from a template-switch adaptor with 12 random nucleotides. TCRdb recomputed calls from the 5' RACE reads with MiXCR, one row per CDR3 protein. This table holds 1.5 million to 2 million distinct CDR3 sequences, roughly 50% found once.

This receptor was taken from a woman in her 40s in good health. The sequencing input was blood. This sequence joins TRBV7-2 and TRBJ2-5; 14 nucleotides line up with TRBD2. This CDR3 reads CASSLGLAGDRTQYF. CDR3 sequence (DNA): TGTGCCAGCAGCTTGGGACTAGCGGGGGATAGGACCCAGTACTTC. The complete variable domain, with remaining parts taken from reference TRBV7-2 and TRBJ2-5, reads GAGVSQSPSNKVTEKGKDVELRCDPISGHTALYWYRQSLGQGLEFLIYFQGNSAPDKSGLPSDRFSAERTGGSVSTLTIQRTQQEDSAVYLCASSLGLAGDRTQYFGPGTRLLVL.